This T cell receptor beta chain was identified in a study of T cell responses to AZD1222 COVID-19 vaccine. Broader study findings: Repertoire sampling happened only post peak T cell response. The study found vaccine-associated CD4 TCRs spanning spike, dominant at 160-218 and 743-854.

Assay used: immunoSEQ multiplex PCR; TCRdb lists only in-frame clones, some missing. The table lists over 150,000 clones, approximately 90% of them singletons. As for this clone: Antigen: not known.

The sequencing here drew on peripheral blood, taken 28 days after the second AZD1222 dose. This receptor was taken from an adult who received the AZD1222 COVID-19 vaccine.

The DNA of the CDR3 is TGTGCTAGTGGCCCGGGACACCCCATGAACACTGAAGCTTTCTTT. This encodes CASGPGHPMNTEAFF. This chain connects TRBV12-5 to TRBJ1-1; D possibly corresponds to TRBD1 (6 bases). From germline, CDR1 is LGHNT and CDR2 FRNRAP. CDR3 length equals 15 residues. The V gene lost 6 bases and the J gene lost 0 bases, with 14 bases spanning the gap.